Shown below are 8 T cell receptor beta chains from a single sample sequenced in a study of CD4 T cell repertoires in COVID-19. Some clones are missing from TCRdb's copy, which holds only in-frame ones; the method was immunoSEQ multiplex PCR. The sample lists 60,000 to 90,000 clones, 80% to 90% occurring once. The material sequenced was CD4+ T cells from peripheral blood, taken after recovery from COVID-19. The receptors stem from a human donor who had COVID-19.

The table lists this clone with a count of one. The gene calls are TRBV19 and TRBJ2-1; 14 nucleotides match TRBD2. The CDR3 extends over 15 amino acids. Trimming at V came to 7 bases and at J to 10 bases, leaving 9 bases not matched to a gene. Germline CDR1 reads LNHDA; CDR2 reads SQIVND (reference sequence). The CDR3 DNA sequence: TGTGCCAGTACAGGGACGGGACTAGCGGGAGAGGAGCAGTTCTTC. Encoded protein: CASTGTGLAGEEQFF.

This clone appeared a few times. This sequence joins TRBV5-5 and TRBJ1-1, with TRBD1 matching 7 bases. The CDR3 is made up of 14 amino acids. The V segment lost 3 bases and the J segment 0 bases; nucleotides outside the gene matches: 2. Per germline, CDR1 SGHKS and CDR2 YYEKEE (reference sequence). The CDR3 DNA reads TGTGCCAGCAGCTCGGGACAGCTGAACACTGAAGCTTTCTTT. It encodes CASSSGQLNTEAFF.

The V call is TRBV7-9, the J call TRBJ2-3, with 8 bases that match TRBD1. The CDR3 is 15 residues long. In germline, CDR1 is SEHNR, CDR2 FQNEAQ (reference sequence). Trimming at V came to 2 bases and at J to 2 bases, leaving 3 bases not matched to a gene. This chain's CDR3 is CASSLQGAHTDTQYF. The CDR3 DNA reads as TGTGCCAGCAGCTTACAGGGGGCGCACACAGATACGCAGTATTTT. Together with reference TRBV7-9 and TRBJ2-3, the CDR3 gives the full variable domain: DTGVSQNPRHKITKRGQNVTFRCDPISEHNRLYWYRQTLGQGPEFLTYFQNEAQLEKSRLLSDRFSAERPKGSFSTLEIQRTEQGDSAMYLCASSLQGAHTDTQYFGPGTRLTVL.

The rearrangement uses TRBV7-9 and TRBJ2-7; maybe TRBD1 (8 bases). Germline V gene data show CDR1 as SEHNR and CDR2 as FQNEAQ (reference sequence). This CDR3 has 14 residues. The germline V and J ends were trimmed by 5 bases and 3 bases, with 14 bases remaining between them. The CDR3 is CASSGGDRFYEQYF. The CDR3 region has the DNA TGTGCCAGCAGCGGGGGGGACAGGTTCTACGAGCAGTACTTC.

This clone appeared a single time. V is TRBV20-1 and J is TRBJ1-1; no definite D call. The CDR3 sequence is 11 residues long. V shed 6 bases and J shed 0 bases, with 5 bases lying between them. CDR1 and CDR2 (germline): DFQATT, SNEGSKA (reference sequence). CDR3 bases: TGCAGTGCAAAGGTGAACACTGAAGCTTTCTTT. Protein sequence: CSAKVNTEAFF.

This chain links TRBV6-6 with TRBJ2-5; D is ambiguous. CDR1 MNHNY and CDR2 SVGAGI come from the germline V gene (reference sequence). The CDR3 totals 13 residues. Between the trimmed V and J ends, which lost 1 base and 2 bases, there was a span of 5 bases. The CDR3 spells CASSYFGQETQYF. CDR3 sequence (DNA): TGTGCCAGCAGTTACTTCGGACAAGAGACCCAGTACTTC.

The chain couples TRBV5-1 to TRBJ2-1; D might be TRBD1 (5 bases). The CDR3 has 13 residues. Trimming removed 2 bases from V and 3 bases from J, with 6 bases in between. Germline V CDR1 and CDR2: SGHRS, YFSETQ. The CDR3: CASSFTGYNEQFF. In nucleotides, the CDR3 is TGCGCCAGCAGCTTTACAGGCTACAATGAGCAGTTCTTC.

This clone has only one observation. The V and J genes are TRBV3-1 (or the pseudogene TRBV3-2) and TRBJ2-7, with 7 bases aligning to TRBD1. This CDR3 is 14 amino acids long. Germline CDR1 is LGHDT and CDR2 is YNNKEL (reference sequence). Trimming took 4 bases from V and 6 from J; bases not matched to a gene: 9. CDR3 nucleotides: TGTGCCAGCAGCCCTCAATACAGGGGCGGCGAGCAGTACTTC. It codes for CASSPQYRGGEQYF.